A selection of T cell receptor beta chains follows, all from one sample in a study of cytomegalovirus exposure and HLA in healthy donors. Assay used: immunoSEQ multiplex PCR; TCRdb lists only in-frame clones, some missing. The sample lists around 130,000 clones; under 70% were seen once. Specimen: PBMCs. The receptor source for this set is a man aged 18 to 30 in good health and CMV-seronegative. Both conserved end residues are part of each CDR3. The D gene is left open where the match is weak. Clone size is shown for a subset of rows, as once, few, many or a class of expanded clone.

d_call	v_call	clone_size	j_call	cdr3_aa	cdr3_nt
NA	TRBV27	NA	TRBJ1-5	CASSFSAGESNQPQHF	TGTGCCAGCAGTTTTTCTGCAGGGGAGAGCAATCAGCCCCAGCATTTT
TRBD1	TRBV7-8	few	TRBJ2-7	CASRYEGQSSYEQYF	TGTGCCAGCAGATATGAGGGACAGAGCTCCTACGAGCAGTACTTC
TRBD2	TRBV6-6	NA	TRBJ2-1	CASSYMASGRYEQFF	TGTGCCAGCAGTTATATGGCTAGCGGGAGGTATGAGCAGTTCTTC
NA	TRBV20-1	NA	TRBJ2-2	CSARAPGELFF	TGCAGTGCCAGAGCTCCCGGGGAGCTGTTTTTT
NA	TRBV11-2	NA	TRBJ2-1	CASSPGRGRMNNEQFF	TGTGCCAGCAGCCCCGGGCGGGGACGGATGAACAATGAGCAGTTCTTC
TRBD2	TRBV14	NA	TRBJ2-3	CASSLASGRMDTQYF	TGTGCCAGCAGCCTGGCTAGCGGGAGGATGGATACGCAGTATTTT
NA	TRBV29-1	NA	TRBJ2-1	CSVETGEQFF	TGCAGCGTTGAAACTGGTGAGCAGTTCTTC
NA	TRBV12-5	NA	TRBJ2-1	CASGFPPGDNEQFF	TGTGCTAGTGGTTTCCCGCCAGGGGACAATGAGCAGTTCTTC
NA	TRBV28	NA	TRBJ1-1	CASSFRDNSEAFF	TGTGCCAGCAGTTTCCGGGACAACTCTGAAGCTTTCTTT
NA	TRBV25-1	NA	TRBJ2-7	CASSDPGSYEQYF	TGTGCCAGCAGTGACCCCGGGAGCTACGAGCAGTACTTC
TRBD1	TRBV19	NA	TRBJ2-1	CASSRQGATYNEQFF	TGTGCCAGTAGTCGACAGGGGGCAACCTACAATGAGCAGTTCTTC
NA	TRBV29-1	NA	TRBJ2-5	CSVEGGGRETQYF	TGCAGCGTTGAGGGGGGTGGCAGGGAGACCCAGTACTTC
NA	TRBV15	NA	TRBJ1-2	CATSRDRRFGYGYPF	TGTGCCACCAGCAGAGATCGCAGGTTTGGCTATGGCTACCCCTTC
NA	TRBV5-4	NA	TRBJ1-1	CASSLALGQIEAFF	TGTGCCAGCAGCTTGGCCCTCGGACAGATTGAAGCTTTCTTT
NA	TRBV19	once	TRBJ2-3	CASGGVDTQYF	TGTGCCAGTGGAGGGGTAGATACGCAGTATTTT
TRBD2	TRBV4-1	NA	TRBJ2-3	CASSQGDGTSKDTQYF	TGCGCCAGCAGCCAAGGGGATGGGACTAGCAAAGATACGCAGTATTTT
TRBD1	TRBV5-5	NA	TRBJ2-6	CASSPGTGRGSGANVLTF	TGTGCCAGCAGCCCGGGGACAGGGAGAGGCTCTGGGGCCAACGTCCTGACTTTC
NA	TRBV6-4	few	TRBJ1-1	CASRMDMMNTEAFF	TGTGCCAGCAGGATGGACATGATGAACACTGAAGCTTTCTTT
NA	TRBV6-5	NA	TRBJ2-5	CASTEGSGETQYF	TGTGCCAGCACCGAGGGTTCGGGGGAGACCCAGTACTTC
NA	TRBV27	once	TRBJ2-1	CASREGGYNEQFF	TGTGCCAGCAGGGAAGGAGGCTACAATGAGCAGTTCTTC
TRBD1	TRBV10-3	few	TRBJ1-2	CAISGDRRYGYTF	TGTGCCATCAGCGGGGACAGAAGATATGGCTACACCTTC
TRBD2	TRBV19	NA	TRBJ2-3	CASTTGGRGQADTQYF	TGTGCCAGTACCACCGGCGGGAGGGGGCAGGCAGATACGCAGTATTTT
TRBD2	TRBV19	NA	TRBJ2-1	CASSPVSGRGLNEQFF	TGTGCCAGTAGTCCTGTTAGCGGGAGGGGTCTCAATGAGCAGTTCTTC
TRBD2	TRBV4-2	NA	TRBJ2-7	CASSQDVAGASYEQYF	TGTGCCAGCAGCCAAGATGTAGCGGGAGCGTCCTACGAGCAGTACTTC
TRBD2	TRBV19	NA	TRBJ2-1	CASSLLAGGNNEQFF	TGTGCCAGTAGTTTACTAGCGGGGGGCAACAATGAGCAGTTCTTC
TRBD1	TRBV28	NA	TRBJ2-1	CASSSSGQGVRLDNEQFF	TGTGCCAGCAGTTCCTCGGGACAGGGAGTAAGGCTGGACAATGAGCAGTTCTTC
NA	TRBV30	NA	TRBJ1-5	CPWSREWDSNQPQHF	TGTCCCTGGAGTAGGGAGTGGGATAGCAATCAGCCCCAGCATTTT
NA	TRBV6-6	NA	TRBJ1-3	CPSCGPGGPGNTIYF	TGTCCCAGCTGTGGGCCCGGAGGGCCTGGAAACACCATATATTTT
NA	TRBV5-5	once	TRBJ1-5	CASSLADSNNQPQHF	TGTGCCAGCAGCTTGGCCGACTCTAACAATCAGCCCCAGCATTTT
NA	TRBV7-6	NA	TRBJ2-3	CASSLAQGDTQYF	TGTGCCAGCAGCTTAGCTCAGGGGGATACGCAGTATTTT
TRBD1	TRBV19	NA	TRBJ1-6	CASSTHGTEISSSYNSPLHF	TGTGCCAGTAGTACCCACGGGACAGAAATTTCGAGCTCCTATAATTCACCCCTCCACTTT
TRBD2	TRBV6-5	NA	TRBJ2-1	CASSYNLAGSEQFF	TGTGCCAGCAGTTATAATCTAGCGGGGAGCGAGCAGTTCTTC
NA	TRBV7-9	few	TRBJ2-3	CASSLVGGFTDTQYF	TGTGCCAGCAGCTTAGTTGGGGGGTTCACAGATACGCAGTATTTT